The sequence of this T cell receptor beta chain was determined in a study of blood T cell repertoires in COVID-19. Study context: Acute and convalescent COVID-19 specimens originated in the United States, Italy and Spain.

Recruits, aged roughly 18 to 100 years, lived in 20 to 30 US areas. Two consecutive negative NP/OP PCR tests, clearance, or resolved symptoms defined Cohort 3 recovery. In the authors' workflow: From reference gene primer amplification, estimates of nucleated cell counts were derived. Sequencing was performed with immunoSEQ multiplex PCR; in TCRdb, only in-frame clones are kept and a portion is missing. V, J and clone size were drawn from that table, and D and trimming were deduced from the DNA. Here the sample spans approximately 200,000 clones, about four fifths being singletons. After removal of 3 bases from V and 1 base from J, the junction contained 1 base not matched to a gene. Germline-derived CDR1 and CDR2 are SEHNR and FQNEAQ (reference sequence). The CDR3 contains 15 residues.

The rearrangement links TRBV7-9 to TRBJ1-5; 9 positions agree with TRBD1. Sequenced: PBMCs or T cells enriched from blood (not recorded which). The receptor was derived from a man aged 40-49 years who had recovered from COVID-19. CDR3 residues: CASSFGQGSNQPQHF. Here the CDR3 DNA reads TGTGCCAGCAGCTTCGGACAGGGGAGCAATCAGCCCCAGCATTTT.